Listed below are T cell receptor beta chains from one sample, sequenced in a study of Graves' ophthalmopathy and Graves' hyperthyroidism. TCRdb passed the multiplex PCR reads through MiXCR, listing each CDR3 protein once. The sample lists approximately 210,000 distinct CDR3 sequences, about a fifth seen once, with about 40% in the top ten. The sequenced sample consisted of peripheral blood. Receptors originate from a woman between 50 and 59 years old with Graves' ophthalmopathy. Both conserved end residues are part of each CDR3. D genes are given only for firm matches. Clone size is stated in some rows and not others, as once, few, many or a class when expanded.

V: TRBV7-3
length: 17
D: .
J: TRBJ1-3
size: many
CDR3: CASSLVFDTYSGNTIYF
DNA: TGTGCCAGCAGCTTAGTTTTCGACACCTACTCTGGAAACACCATATATTTT

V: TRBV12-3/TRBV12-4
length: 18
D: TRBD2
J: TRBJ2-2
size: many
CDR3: CASSPKTRLAGNTGELFF
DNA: TGTGCCAGCAGTCCCAAGACACGACTAGCGGGAAACACCGGGGAGCTGTTTTTT

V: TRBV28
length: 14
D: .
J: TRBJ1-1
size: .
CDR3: CASSSSVGWTEAFF
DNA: TGTGCCAGCAGTTCCTCAGTGGGTTGGACTGAAGCTTTCTTT

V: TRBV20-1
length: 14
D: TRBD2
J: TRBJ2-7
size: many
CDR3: CSAREGTSGSAQYF
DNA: TGCAGTGCTAGAGAAGGGACTAGCGGGAGTGCGCAGTACTTC

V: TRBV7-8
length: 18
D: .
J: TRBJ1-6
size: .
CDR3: CASSSRTGRWVYNSPLHF
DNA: TGTGCCAGCAGCTCTCGGACCGGGAGATGGGTCTATAATTCACCCCTCCACTTT

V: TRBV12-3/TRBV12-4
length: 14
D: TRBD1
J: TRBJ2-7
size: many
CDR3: CASNRQGLGYEQYF
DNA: TGTGCCAGCAACAGACAGGGGTTGGGGTACGAGCAGTACTTC

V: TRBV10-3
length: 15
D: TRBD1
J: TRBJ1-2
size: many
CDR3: CAISESAGGANGYTF
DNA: TGTGCCATCAGTGAGTCGGCAGGGGGCGCGAATGGCTACACCTTC

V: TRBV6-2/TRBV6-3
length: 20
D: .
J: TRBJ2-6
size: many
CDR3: CASRPQTPGPRGSGANVLTF
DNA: TGTGCCAGCAGGCCACAAACCCCGGGACCAAGGGGTTCTGGGGCCAACGTCCTGACTTTC

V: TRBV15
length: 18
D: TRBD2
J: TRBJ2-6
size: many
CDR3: CATSRSTGRAPGANVLTF
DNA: TGTGCCACCAGCCGGTCAACGGGGAGGGCCCCTGGGGCCAACGTCCTGACTTTC

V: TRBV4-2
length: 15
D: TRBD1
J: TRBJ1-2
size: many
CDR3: CASSSRTGEGYGYTF
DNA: TGTGCCAGCAGCTCCCGGACAGGGGAAGGCTATGGCTACACCTTC

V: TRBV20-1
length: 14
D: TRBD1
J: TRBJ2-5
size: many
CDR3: CSARIGDSLETQYF
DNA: TGCAGTGCTAGAATCGGGGACAGCTTAGAGACCCAGTACTTC

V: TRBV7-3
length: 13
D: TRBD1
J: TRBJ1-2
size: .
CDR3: CASSSRQGSSYTF
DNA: TGTGCCAGCAGTTCCAGACAGGGGTCTAGCTACACCTTC

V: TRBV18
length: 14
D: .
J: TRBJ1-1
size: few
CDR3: CASSPLGGNTEAFF
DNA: TGTGCCAGCTCACCTCTGGGGGGGAACACTGAAGCTTTCTTT

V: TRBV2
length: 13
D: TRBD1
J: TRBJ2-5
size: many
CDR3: CASNADRDETQYF
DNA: TGTGCCAGCAATGCCGACAGGGATGAGACCCAGTACTTC

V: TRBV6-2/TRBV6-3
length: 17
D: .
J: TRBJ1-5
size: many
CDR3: CASTITSSGLRSQPQHF
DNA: TGTGCCAGCACCATAACATCGAGCGGACTTCGTAGTCAGCCCCAGCATTTT

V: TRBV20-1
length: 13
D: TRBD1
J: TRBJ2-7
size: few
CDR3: CSAPRDRGSQQYF
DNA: TGCAGTGCTCCCCGGGACAGGGGGAGCCAGCAGTACTTC

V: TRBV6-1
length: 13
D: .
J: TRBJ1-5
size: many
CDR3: CASSPPGFQPQHF
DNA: TGTGCCAGCAGTCCCCCTGGATTCCAGCCCCAGCATTTT

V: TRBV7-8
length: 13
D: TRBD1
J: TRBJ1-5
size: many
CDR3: CASSLTGREPQHF
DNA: TGTGCCAGCAGCTTGACAGGGCGGGAGCCCCAGCATTTT

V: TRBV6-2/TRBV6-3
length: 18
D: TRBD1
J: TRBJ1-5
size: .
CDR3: CASSYVGAGTDWDQPQHF
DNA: TGTGCCAGCAGTTACGTAGGTGCCGGGACAGACTGGGATCAGCCCCAGCATTTT

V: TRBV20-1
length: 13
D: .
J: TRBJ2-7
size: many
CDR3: CSASTGFRAEQYF
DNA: TGCAGTGCTTCAACAGGGTTCCGCGCCGAGCAGTACTTC

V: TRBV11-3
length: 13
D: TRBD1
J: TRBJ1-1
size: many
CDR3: CASSRGLRGKAFF
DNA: TGTGCCAGCAGTAGGGGGCTTCGTGGGAAAGCTTTCTTT

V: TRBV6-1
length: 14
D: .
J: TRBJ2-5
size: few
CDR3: CASRPSRSQETQYF
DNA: TGTGCCAGCAGACCCTCTCGGTCCCAAGAGACCCAGTACTTC

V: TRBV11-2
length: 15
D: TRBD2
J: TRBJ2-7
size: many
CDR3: CASSFVLAGGYEQYF
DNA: TGTGCCAGCAGCTTTGTTCTAGCGGGAGGCTACGAGCAGTACTTC

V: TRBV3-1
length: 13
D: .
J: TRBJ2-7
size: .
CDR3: CASSFSTDSKQYF
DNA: TGTGCCAGCAGCTTCTCGACAGATTCAAAGCAGTACTTC

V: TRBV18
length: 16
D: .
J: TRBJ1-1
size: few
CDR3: CASSPPSTGPNTEAFF
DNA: TGTGCCAGCTCACCACCTTCTACAGGGCCGAACACTGAAGCTTTCTTT

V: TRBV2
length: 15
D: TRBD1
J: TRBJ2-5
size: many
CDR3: CASSRDRGAEETQYF
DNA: TGTGCCAGCAGCAGGGACAGGGGAGCCGAAGAGACCCAGTACTTC

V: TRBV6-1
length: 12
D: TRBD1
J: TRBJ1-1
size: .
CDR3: CASKYRGTEAFF
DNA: TGTGCCAGCAAATACAGGGGCACTGAAGCTTTCTTT

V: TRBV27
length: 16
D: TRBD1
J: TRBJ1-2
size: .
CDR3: CATRMGDRLTRDGYTF
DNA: TGTGCCACAAGGATGGGGGACAGGCTGACGAGAGATGGCTACACCTTC

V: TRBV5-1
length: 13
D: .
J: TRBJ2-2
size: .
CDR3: CASSSMNTGELFF
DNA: TGCGCCAGCAGCAGTATGAACACCGGGGAGCTGTTTTTT

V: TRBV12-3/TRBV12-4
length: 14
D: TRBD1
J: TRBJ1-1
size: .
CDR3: CASSLTGARTEAFF
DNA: TGTGCCAGCAGTTTGACAGGGGCGAGGACTGAAGCTTTCTTT

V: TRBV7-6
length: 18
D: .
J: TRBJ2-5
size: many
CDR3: CASSLAWVAGQSTETQYF
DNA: TGTGCCAGCAGCTTAGCCTGGGTTGCAGGTCAAAGCACAGAGACCCAGTACTTC

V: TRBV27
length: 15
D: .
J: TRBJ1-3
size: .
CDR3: CASSLSGGSGNTIYF
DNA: TGTGCCAGCAGTTTATCGGGGGGCTCTGGAAACACCATATATTTT

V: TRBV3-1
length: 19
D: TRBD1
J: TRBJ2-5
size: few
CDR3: CASSQDLIGGDRVGETQYF
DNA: TGTGCCAGCAGCCAAGATCTTATCGGCGGGGACAGGGTAGGAGAGACCCAGTACTTC

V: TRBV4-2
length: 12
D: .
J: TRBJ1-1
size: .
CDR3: CASRRENTEAFF
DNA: TGTGCCAGCAGGAGAGAGAACACTGAAGCTTTCTTT